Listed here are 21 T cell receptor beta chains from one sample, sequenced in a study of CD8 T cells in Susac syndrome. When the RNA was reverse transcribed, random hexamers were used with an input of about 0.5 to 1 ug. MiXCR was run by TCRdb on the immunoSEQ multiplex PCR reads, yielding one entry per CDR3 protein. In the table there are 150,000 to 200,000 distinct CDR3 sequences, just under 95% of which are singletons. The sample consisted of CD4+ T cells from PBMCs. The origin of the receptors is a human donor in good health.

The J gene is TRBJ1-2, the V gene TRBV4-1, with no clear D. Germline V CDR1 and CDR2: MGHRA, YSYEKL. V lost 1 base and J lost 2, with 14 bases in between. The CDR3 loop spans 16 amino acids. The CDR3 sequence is CASSQGYGNLNYGYTF. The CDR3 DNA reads TGCGCCAGCAGCCAAGGTTATGGCAACCTAAACTATGGCTACACCTTC.

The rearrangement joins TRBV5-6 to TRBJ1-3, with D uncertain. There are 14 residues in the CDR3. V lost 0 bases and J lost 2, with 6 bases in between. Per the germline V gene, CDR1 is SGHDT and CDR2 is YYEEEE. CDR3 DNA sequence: TGTGCCAGCAGCTTGGTGGGAGCTGGAAACACCATATATTTT. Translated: CASSLVGAGNTIYF.

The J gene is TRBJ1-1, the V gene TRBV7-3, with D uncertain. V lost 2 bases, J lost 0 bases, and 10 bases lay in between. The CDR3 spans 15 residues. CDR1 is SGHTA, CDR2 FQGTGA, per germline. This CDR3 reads CASSLAGSLNTEAFF. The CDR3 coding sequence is TGTGCCAGCAGCTTAGCAGGCTCTTTGAACACTGAAGCTTTCTTT.

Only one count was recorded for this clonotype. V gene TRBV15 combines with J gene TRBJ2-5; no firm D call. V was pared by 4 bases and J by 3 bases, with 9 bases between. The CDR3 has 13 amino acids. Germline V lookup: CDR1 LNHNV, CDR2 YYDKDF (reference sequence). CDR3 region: CATSTYVEETQYF. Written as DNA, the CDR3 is TGTGCCACCAGCACCTACGTCGAAGAGACCCAGTACTTC.

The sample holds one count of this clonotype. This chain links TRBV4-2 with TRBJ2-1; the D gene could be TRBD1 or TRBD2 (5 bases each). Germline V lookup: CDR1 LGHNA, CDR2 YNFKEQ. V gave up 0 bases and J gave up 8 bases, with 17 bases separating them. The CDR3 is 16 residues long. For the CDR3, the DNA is TGTGCCAGCAGCCAAGATCTGGTGGGGGTTCGCCATGAGCAGTTCTTC. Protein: CASSQDLVGVRHEQFF.

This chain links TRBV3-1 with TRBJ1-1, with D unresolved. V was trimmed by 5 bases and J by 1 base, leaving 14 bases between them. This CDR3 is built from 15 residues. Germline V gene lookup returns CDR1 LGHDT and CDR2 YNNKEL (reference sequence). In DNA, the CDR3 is TGTGCCAGCAGCTTCGCGGGGTCCGGGAACACTGAAGCTTTCTTT. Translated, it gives CASSFAGSGNTEAFF.

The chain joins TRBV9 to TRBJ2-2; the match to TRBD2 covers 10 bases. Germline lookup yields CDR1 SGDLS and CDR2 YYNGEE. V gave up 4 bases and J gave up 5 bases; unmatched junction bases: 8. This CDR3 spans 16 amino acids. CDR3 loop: CASSSRGTSETGELFF. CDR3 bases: TGTGCCAGCAGCTCTCGGGGGACTAGCGAAACCGGGGAGCTGTTTTTT.

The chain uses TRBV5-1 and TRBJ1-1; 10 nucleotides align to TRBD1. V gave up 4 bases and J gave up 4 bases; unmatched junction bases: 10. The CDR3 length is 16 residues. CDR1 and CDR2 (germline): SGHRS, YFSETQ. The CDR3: CASSLRQGAMGTEAFF. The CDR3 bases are TGCGCCAGCAGCCTTCGACAGGGGGCCATGGGCACTGAAGCTTTCTTT.

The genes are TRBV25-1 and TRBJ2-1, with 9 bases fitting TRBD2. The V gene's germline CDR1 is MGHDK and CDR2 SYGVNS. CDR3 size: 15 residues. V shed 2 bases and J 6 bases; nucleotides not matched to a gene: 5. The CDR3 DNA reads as TGTGCCAGCAGTGAAGCGGGCGGGGGGGTCAATGAGCAGTTCTTC. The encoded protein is CASSEAGGGVNEQFF.

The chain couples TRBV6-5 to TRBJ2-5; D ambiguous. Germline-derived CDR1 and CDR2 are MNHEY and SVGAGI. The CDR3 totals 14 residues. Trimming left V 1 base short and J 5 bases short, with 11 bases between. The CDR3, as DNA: TGTGCCAGCAGTTACTACGGAGCCGGTGAGACCCAGTACTTC. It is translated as CASSYYGAGETQYF.

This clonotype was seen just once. CDR3 sequence reads: CSARDQGIWGYTF. In nucleotides, the CDR3 is TGCAGTGCTAGAGACCAGGGTATCTGGGGCTACACCTTC. This chain uses TRBV20-1 with TRBJ1-2, with a tentative D call TRBD1 (5 bases). CDR3 length: 13 residues. V dropped 0 bases and J dropped 8 bases, with 13 bases sitting between them. Germline V gene lookup returns CDR1 DFQATT and CDR2 SNEGSKA (reference sequence).

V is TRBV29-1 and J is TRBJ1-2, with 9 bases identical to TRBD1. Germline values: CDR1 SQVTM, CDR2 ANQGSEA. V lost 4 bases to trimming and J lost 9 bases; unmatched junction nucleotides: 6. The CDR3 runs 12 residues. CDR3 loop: CSVGDRVGSYTF. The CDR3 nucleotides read TGCAGCGTTGGGGACAGGGTGGGAAGCTACACCTTC.

The CDR3 sequence: CSVGPGTSGVWDTQYF. As DNA, the CDR3 is TGCAGCGTTGGCCCCGGGACTAGCGGGGTGTGGGATACGCAGTATTTT. This chain connects TRBV29-1 to TRBJ2-3; 13 nucleotides align to TRBD2. The germline V gene encodes CDR1 SQVTM and CDR2 ANQGSEA. CDR3 length equals 16 residues. Germline trimming cut 4 bases from V and 6 bases from J; bases unmatched to any gene: 10.

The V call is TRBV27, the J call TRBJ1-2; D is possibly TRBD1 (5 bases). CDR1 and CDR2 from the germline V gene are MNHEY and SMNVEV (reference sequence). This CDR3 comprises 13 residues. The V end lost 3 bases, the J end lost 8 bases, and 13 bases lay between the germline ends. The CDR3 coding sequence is TGTGCCAGCAGTTTCGAGGGGTCGATCGGCTACACCTTC. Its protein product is CASSFEGSIGYTF.

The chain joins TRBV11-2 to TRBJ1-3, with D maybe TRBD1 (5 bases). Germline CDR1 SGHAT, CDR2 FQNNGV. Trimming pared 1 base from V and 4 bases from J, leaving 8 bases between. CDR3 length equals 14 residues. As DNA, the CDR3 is TGTGCCAGCAGCTTAGGACAGCGGGGAAACACCATATATTTT. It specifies CASSLGQRGNTIYF.

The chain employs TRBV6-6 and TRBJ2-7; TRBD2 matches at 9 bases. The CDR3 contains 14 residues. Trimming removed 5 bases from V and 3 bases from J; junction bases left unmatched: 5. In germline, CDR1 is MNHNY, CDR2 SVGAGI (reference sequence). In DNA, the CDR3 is TGTGCCAGCAGTAGCGGGGGGCCCCTCTACGAGCAGTACTTC. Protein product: CASSSGGPLYEQYF.

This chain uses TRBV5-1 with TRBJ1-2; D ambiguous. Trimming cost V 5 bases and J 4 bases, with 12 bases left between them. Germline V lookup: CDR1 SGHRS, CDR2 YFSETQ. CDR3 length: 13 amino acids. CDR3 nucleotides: TGCGCCAGCAGGGAGGGTGAGGGCTATGGCTACACCTTC. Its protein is CASREGEGYGYTF.

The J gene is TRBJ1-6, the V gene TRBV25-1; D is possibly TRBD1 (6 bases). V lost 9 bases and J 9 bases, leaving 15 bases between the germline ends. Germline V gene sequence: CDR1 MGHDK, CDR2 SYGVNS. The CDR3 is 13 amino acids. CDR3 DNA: TGTGCCAGTTCGAACAGGGATACTTCACCCCTCCACTTT. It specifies CASSNRDTSPLHF.

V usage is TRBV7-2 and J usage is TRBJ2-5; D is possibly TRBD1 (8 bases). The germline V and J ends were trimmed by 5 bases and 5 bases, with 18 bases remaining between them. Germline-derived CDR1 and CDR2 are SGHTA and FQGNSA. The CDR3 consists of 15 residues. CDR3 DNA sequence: TGTGCCAGCAGCCCTAGACAGGGGCGGGGGGAGACCCAGTACTTC. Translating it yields CASSPRQGRGETQYF.

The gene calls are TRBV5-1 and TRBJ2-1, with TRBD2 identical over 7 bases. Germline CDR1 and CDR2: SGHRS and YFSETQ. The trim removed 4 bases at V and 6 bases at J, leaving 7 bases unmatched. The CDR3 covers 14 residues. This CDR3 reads CASSLDTSVNEQFF. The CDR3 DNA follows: TGCGCCAGCAGCCTGGATACTAGCGTCAATGAGCAGTTCTTC.

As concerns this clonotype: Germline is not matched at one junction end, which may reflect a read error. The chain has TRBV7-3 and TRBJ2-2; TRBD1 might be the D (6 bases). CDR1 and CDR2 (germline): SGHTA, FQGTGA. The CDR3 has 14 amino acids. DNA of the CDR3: TGTGCCAGCAGGGGGGCTCAGAACACCGAGGAGCTGTTTTTT. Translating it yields CASRGAQNTEELFF.